A selection of T cell receptor beta chains follows, all from one sample in a study of technical replicates of blood from several donors. Sequencing was performed with immunoSEQ multiplex PCR; in TCRdb, only in-frame clones are kept and a portion is missing. The table has about 81,000 clones, approximately 94% seen once; the top ten hold around 0.39%. The specimen was T cells isolated from PBMCs. These receptor sequences come from a human donor in good health. Each CDR3 is given with its conserved first and last residue. The D gene is left open where the match is weak. Rows may omit the clone size; those that give it use once, few, many or a size class.

TRBV5-8,-,TRBJ1-2,-,CASSLFSGSVNYGYTF,TGTGCCAGCAGCTTGTTTTCTGGGAGTGTTAACTATGGCTACACCTTC
TRBV21-1,-,TRBJ2-7,-,CASGRERFHEQYF,TGTGCCAGCGGGCGGGAGAGATTCCACGAGCAGTACTTC
TRBV5-1,-,TRBJ2-1,-,CASSLVSNEQFF,TGCGCCAGCAGCTTGGTATCCAATGAGCAGTTCTTC
TRBV9,-,TRBJ1-2,-,CASSGYSDNYGYTF,TGTGCCAGCAGCGGCTACAGTGACAACTATGGCTACACCTTC
TRBV10-3,-,TRBJ1-2,-,CAISVDSMIYGYTF,TGTGCCATCAGTGTCGACAGTATGATATATGGCTACACCTTC
TRBV6-5,-,TRBJ1-2,TRBD1,CASSYIGTANYGYTF,TGTGCCAGCAGTTACATCGGGACAGCTAACTATGGCTACACCTTC
TRBV9,-,TRBJ2-3,-,CASSPSLLGTDTQYF,TGTGCCAGCAGCCCGAGCCTCTTGGGCACAGATACGCAGTATTTT
TRBV19,-,TRBJ2-1,TRBD2,CASTYPGTSGSNEQFF,TGTGCCAGTACTTACCCGGGGACTAGCGGGTCAAATGAGCAGTTCTTC
TRBV19,-,TRBJ1-3,-,CASRTGSSGNTIYF,TGTGCCAGTAGGACCGGGTCCTCTGGAAACACCATATATTTT
TRBV29-1,once,TRBJ2-1,-,CSVVRGNEQFF,TGCAGCGTTGTAAGGGGCAATGAGCAGTTCTTC
TRBV10-3,-,TRBJ1-3,TRBD1,CAISDRDRGNTIYF,TGTGCCATCAGTGATAGGGACAGGGGAAACACCATATATTTT
TRBV2,few,TRBJ2-7,-,CASITGSFFVPYEQYF,TGTGCCAGCATAACCGGGTCCTTCTTCGTTCCCTACGAGCAGTACTTC
TRBV9,-,TRBJ1-5,-,CASSETGVKDQPQHF,TGTGCCAGCAGCGAGACGGGGGTAAAGGACCAGCCCCAGCATTTT
TRBV5-1,-,TRBJ1-1,TRBD1,CASYRTGGINTEAFF,TGCGCCAGCTACAGGACAGGGGGCATCAACACTGAAGCTTTCTTT